Below are 14 T cell receptor beta chains sequenced from a single sample in a study of graft-versus-host responses after intestinal transplantation. Clones were sequenced by immunoSEQ multiplex PCR, and TCRdb holds only the in-frame ones, with some missing. This sample carries tens of thousands of clones, 90% of them seen once, and the ten largest clones take roughly 3.9%. What these receptors recognize is not known. The sample was unstimulated CD8+ T cells sorted from spleen or lymph node cells, taken before transplant. All receptors derive from a human donor who was the organ donor for an intestinal transplant.

The chain employs TRBV27 and TRBJ1-5, with a possible D match to TRBD1 (6 bases). Germline CDR1 is MNHEY and CDR2 is SMNVEV (reference sequence). The CDR3 spans 14 residues. V lost 5 bases to trimming and J lost 3 bases, with 11 bases between them. Here the CDR3 reads CASSTGQHNQPQHF. In DNA form, the CDR3 reads TGTGCCAGCAGTACCGGACAGCACAATCAGCCCCAGCATTTT.

The chain has TRBV19 and TRBJ2-1, with D hard to call. The CDR3 extends over 15 amino acids. V was pared by 1 base and J by 0 bases, with 7 bases between. The germline V gene encodes CDR1 LNHDA and CDR2 SQIVND (reference sequence). CDR3: CASSIVPGSYNEQFF. The DNA for the CDR3 is TGTGCCAGTAGTATAGTTCCAGGCTCCTACAATGAGCAGTTCTTC.

J is TRBJ1-1 and V is TRBV2; D ambiguous. This CDR3 spans 13 amino acids. Trimming removed 6 bases at V and 0 bases at J, with 8 bases between. Germline V gene lookup returns CDR1 SNHLY and CDR2 FYNNEI. CDR3 in DNA: TGTGCCAGCAGACACAAATTGAACACTGAAGCTTTCTTT. Protein product: CASRHKLNTEAFF.

The rearrangement uses TRBV9 and TRBJ2-4, with TRBD1 matching over 9 bases. CDR3 length: 17 amino acids. Per the germline V gene, CDR1 is SGDLS and CDR2 is YYNGEE. After removal of 0 bases from V and 8 bases from J, the junction contained 12 bases not matched to a gene. CDR3 in amino acids: CASSVANGQGRNDIQYF. The DNA for the CDR3 is TGTGCCAGCAGCGTAGCCAACGGACAGGGGCGAAATGACATTCAGTACTTC.

This chain links TRBV27 with TRBJ2-5; a possible D gene is TRBD1 (5 bases). Germline V gene lookup returns CDR1 MNHEY and CDR2 SMNVEV (reference sequence). The CDR3 length is 12 residues. Trimming took 8 bases from V and 2 from J, leaving 9 bases between them. CDR3 protein: CASGAAQETQYF. As DNA, the CDR3 is TGTGCCAGCGGGGCAGCTCAAGAGACCCAGTACTTC.

The chain is built from TRBV7-2 and TRBJ2-3; 9 bases match TRBD2. CDR3 size: 16 residues. V gave up 7 bases and J gave up 6 bases; unmatched junction bases: 14. From germline, CDR1 is SGHTA and CDR2 FQGNSA. The CDR3 reads CASNPSRRGGSDTQYF. The CDR3 bases are TGTGCCAGCAACCCCTCTAGGCGGGGGGGAAGCGATACGCAGTATTTT.

The chain has TRBV2 and TRBJ2-1, with TRBD2 matching 9 bases. The germline V gene has CDR1 SNHLY and CDR2 FYNNEI. There are 16 residues in the CDR3. V was clipped by 10 bases and J by 7 bases; unmatched bases: 17. The CDR3 reads CATVLKERGASNEQFF. The CDR3 region has the DNA TGTGCCACTGTTCTTAAGGAGCGGGGGGCGAGTAATGAGCAGTTCTTC.

The rearrangement joins TRBV11-2 to TRBJ1-3, with D possibly matching TRBD1 (6 bases). Germline V gene sequence: CDR1 SGHAT, CDR2 FQNNGV. The CDR3 is made up of 17 amino acids. Trimming shortened V by 1 base and J by 3 bases, and 16 bases separated the two germline ends. CDR3 in amino acids: CASSLAPTARGGNTIYF. The CDR3 nucleotides are TGTGCCAGCAGCTTAGCCCCGACGGCCAGGGGTGGAAACACCATATATTTT.

This clone has just one count. The rearrangement uses TRBV30 and TRBJ2-1; tentative D call: TRBD2 (6 bases). V dropped 5 bases and J dropped 2 bases, with 10 bases sitting between them. Germline CDR1 is GTSNPN and CDR2 is SVGIG (reference sequence). This CDR3 has 13 residues. CDR3 sequence: CAWSLAPYNEQFF. CDR3 nucleotides: TGTGCCTGGTCACTAGCACCCTACAATGAGCAGTTCTTC.

CDR3 loop: CASRLGTGARETQYF. The CDR3 nucleotides are TGTGCCAGCAGGCTCGGGACAGGGGCTAGAGAGACCCAGTACTTC. The chain is built from TRBV27 and TRBJ2-5, with 10 bases that match TRBD1. This CDR3 spans 15 amino acids. Germline V gene sequence: CDR1 MNHEY, CDR2 SMNVEV (reference sequence). With V trimmed by 6 bases and J by 4 bases, 8 bases remained unmatched.

The chain has TRBV2 and TRBJ2-1, with D possibly matching TRBD2 (5 bases). V was pared by 6 bases and J by 0 bases, with 18 bases between. The CDR3 sequence is 17 residues long. Per germline, CDR1 SNHLY and CDR2 FYNNEI. This chain's CDR3 is CASSFGVLATSYNEQFF. The CDR3 nucleotides read TGTGCCAGCAGCTTCGGGGTCCTGGCTACCTCCTACAATGAGCAGTTCTTC.

V and J are TRBV6-5 and TRBJ1-5; weak D call: TRBD1 (5 bases). The CDR3 is made up of 15 amino acids. CDR1 and CDR2 from the germline V gene are MNHEY and SVGAGI. V dropped 7 bases and J dropped 3 bases, with 16 bases sitting between them. The DNA for the CDR3 is TGTGCCAGCAACCCGACTAGGGGTCCCAATCAGCCCCAGCATTTT. This encodes CASNPTRGPNQPQHF.

The chain links TRBV6-6 to TRBJ1-1; 8 nucleotides match TRBD1. V lost 5 bases to trimming and J lost 8 bases; unmatched junction nucleotides: 10. Germline loops: CDR1 MNHNY, CDR2 SVGAGI (reference sequence). This CDR3 has 14 residues. CDR3 loop: CASSHDFRDREAFF. Here the CDR3 DNA reads TGTGCCAGCAGTCACGACTTTAGGGACAGGGAAGCTTTCTTT.

CDR3: CASSVSQETQYF. CDR3 in DNA: TGTGCCAGCAGCGTCAGCCAAGAGACCCAGTACTTC. This rearrangement joins TRBV7-9 to TRBJ2-5, with unresolved D. This CDR3 has 12 residues. V lost 5 bases, J lost 1 base, and 5 bases lay in between. CDR1 is SEHNR, CDR2 FQNEAQ, per germline (reference sequence).